A selection of T cell receptor beta chains follows, all from one sample in a study of shared clonotypes between healthy human individuals. Data came from immunoSEQ multiplex PCR; TCRdb stores just in-frame clones and leaves some out. The sample includes 730,000 or so clones, 72% of them seen just once. Specimen: memory CD4+ T cells sorted from blood. The receptors were gathered from a woman aged 30 to 39 in good health. CDR3s include the opening cysteine and the closing phenylalanine or tryptophan. A D gene is named only where the DNA matches it firmly. A clone size is listed for some rows: how often the clone was seen (once, few, many), or a class if it is expanded.

abundance: .
j_gene: TRBJ2-3
d_gene: TRBD2
v_gene: TRBV19
CDR3nt: TGTGCCAGCCGGAGCGGGAGTGTAGATACGCAGTATTTT
CDR3aa: CASRSGSVDTQYF

abundance: .
j_gene: TRBJ2-7
d_gene: TRBD1
v_gene: TRBV6-1
CDR3nt: TGTGCCAGCAGAGGACAGGGGGCTTCTTACGAGCAGTACTTC
CDR3aa: CASRGQGASYEQYF

abundance: few
j_gene: TRBJ2-5
d_gene: .
v_gene: TRBV18
CDR3nt: TGTGCCAGCTCACCAACGGGAGAGACCCAGTACTTC
CDR3aa: CASSPTGETQYF

abundance: once
j_gene: TRBJ1-1
d_gene: .
v_gene: TRBV19
CDR3nt: TGTGCCAGTAGCATAACCGGGCTGGGGGCTGAAGCTTTCTTT
CDR3aa: CASSITGLGAEAFF

abundance: .
j_gene: TRBJ2-5
d_gene: TRBD2
v_gene: TRBV5-1
CDR3nt: TGCGCCAGCAAACGGGAGGAGGCCCTCGGGACCCAGTACTTC
CDR3aa: CASKREEALGTQYF

abundance: .
j_gene: TRBJ2-7
d_gene: TRBD1
v_gene: TRBV27
CDR3nt: TGTGCCAGCAGTGGAACCGGGACAGACTCCTACGAGCAGTACTTC
CDR3aa: CASSGTGTDSYEQYF

abundance: .
j_gene: TRBJ1-2
d_gene: .
v_gene: TRBV5-1
CDR3nt: TGCGCCAGCAGCTCTTCCGGATCTAACTATGGCTACACCTTC
CDR3aa: CASSSSGSNYGYTF

abundance: .
j_gene: TRBJ2-7
d_gene: .
v_gene: TRBV21-1
CDR3nt: TGTGCCAGCCACCAAGGACGGAAATCCTACGAGCAGTACTTC
CDR3aa: CASHQGRKSYEQYF

abundance: .
j_gene: TRBJ2-7
d_gene: TRBD2
v_gene: TRBV11-2
CDR3nt: TGTGCCAGCAGCTCTCACACTAGCGGGAACTCCTACGAGCAGTACTTC
CDR3aa: CASSSHTSGNSYEQYF

abundance: .
j_gene: TRBJ2-3
d_gene: TRBD2
v_gene: TRBV7-9
CDR3nt: TGTGCCAGCAGCTTAGGGACTAGCGGCTTTTCTAGCACAGATACGCAGTATTTT
CDR3aa: CASSLGTSGFSSTDTQYF

abundance: .
j_gene: TRBJ2-5
d_gene: TRBD2
v_gene: TRBV28
CDR3nt: TGTGCCAGCCGACGTACTAGCGGAGGATATCTGTGGACCCAGTACTTC
CDR3aa: CASRRTSGGYLWTQYF

abundance: .
j_gene: TRBJ1-1
d_gene: .
v_gene: TRBV10-3
CDR3nt: TGTGCCATCAGTGACGCCCGGACCACTGAAGCTTTCTTT
CDR3aa: CAISDARTTEAFF